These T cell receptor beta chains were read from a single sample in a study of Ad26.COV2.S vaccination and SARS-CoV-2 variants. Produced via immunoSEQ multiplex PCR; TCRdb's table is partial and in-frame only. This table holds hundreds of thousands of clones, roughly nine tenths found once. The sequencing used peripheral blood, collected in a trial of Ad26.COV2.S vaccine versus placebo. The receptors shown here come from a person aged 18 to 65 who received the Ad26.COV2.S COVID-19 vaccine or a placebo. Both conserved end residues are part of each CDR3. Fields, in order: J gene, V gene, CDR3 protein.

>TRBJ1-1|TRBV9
CASSAGGESNTEAFF
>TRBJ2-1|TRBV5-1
CASSFSAGGYNEQFF
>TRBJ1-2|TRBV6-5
CASSSGWRGYGYTF
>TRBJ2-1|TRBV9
CASSRTPASGEQFF
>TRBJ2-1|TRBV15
CATSRGTDILNEQFF
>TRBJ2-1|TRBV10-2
CASSVLASSGMGEQFF
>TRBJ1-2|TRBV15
CATSRIDPGPYGYTF
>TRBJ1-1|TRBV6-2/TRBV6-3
CASSYSFWRSEAFF
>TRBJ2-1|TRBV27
CASSPTLGAYNEQFF
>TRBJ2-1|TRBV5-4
CAASEGSYNEQFF
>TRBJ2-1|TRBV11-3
CASSLGAGRDNEQFF
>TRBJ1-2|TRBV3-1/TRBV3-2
CASSLSTVYGYTF
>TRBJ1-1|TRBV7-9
CANPTGRKPTDKNTEAFF
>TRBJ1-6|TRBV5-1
CASSSDFWSRGDSPLHF
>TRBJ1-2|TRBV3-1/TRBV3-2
CASSQGPTANYGYTF
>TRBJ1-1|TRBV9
CASSTPESGVGAFF
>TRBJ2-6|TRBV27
CASSHHRGRGANVLTF
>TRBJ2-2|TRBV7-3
CASSLGRANTGELFF
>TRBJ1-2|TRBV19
CASSTSPGGLYGYTF
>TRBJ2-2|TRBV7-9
CASSPNVGSGELFF
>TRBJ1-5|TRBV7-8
CASSLGGQGGNQPQHF
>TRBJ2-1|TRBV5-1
CASSPSPGSEQFF
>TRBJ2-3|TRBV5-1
CASSLIPADTQYF
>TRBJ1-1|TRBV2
CASNGGRTEAFF
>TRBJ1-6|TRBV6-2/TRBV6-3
CASSYWTGSSAPLHF
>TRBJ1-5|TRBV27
CASSRGRFNQPQHF
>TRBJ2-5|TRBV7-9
CASSLTSYQETQYF
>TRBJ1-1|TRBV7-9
CASGSGGTEAFF
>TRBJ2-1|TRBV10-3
CAISESEGLAASNEQFF